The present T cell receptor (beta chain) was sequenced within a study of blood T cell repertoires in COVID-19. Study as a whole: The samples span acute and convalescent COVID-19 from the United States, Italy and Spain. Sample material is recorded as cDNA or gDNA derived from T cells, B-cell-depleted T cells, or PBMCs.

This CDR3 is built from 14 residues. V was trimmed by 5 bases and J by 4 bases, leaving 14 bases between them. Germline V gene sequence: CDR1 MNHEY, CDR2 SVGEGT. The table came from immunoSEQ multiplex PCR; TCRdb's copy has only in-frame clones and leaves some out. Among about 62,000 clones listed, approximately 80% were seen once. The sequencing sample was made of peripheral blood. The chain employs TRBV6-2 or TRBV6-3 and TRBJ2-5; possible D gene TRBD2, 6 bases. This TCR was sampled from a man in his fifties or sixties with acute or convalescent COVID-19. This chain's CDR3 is CASSPSATRETQYF. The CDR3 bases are TGTGCCAGCAGTCCCTCGGCGACTAGAGAGACCCAGTACTTC.